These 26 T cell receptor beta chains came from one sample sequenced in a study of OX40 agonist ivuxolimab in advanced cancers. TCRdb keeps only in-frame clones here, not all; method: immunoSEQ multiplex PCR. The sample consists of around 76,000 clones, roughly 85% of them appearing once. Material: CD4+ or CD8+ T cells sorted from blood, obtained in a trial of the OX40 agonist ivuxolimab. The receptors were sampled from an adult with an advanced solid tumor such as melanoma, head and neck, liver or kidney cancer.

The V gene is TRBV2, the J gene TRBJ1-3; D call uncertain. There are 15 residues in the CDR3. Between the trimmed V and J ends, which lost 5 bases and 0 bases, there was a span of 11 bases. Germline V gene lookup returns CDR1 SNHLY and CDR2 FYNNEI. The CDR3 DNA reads TGTGCCAGCAGTTCGAGCCAAGGCTCTGGAAACACCATATATTTT. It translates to CASSSSQGSGNTIYF.

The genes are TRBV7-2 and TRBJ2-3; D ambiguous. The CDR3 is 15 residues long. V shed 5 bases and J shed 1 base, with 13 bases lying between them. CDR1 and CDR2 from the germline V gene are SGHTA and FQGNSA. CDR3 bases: TGTGCCAGCAGCCCTACACGGGCGGGCACAGATACGCAGTATTTT. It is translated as CASSPTRAGTDTQYF.

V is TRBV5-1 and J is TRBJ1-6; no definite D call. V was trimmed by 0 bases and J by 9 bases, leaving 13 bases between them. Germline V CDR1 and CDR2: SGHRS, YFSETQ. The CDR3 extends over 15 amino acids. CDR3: CASSLAADEGSPLHF. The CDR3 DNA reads TGCGCCAGCAGCTTGGCCGCGGACGAGGGTTCACCCCTCCACTTT.

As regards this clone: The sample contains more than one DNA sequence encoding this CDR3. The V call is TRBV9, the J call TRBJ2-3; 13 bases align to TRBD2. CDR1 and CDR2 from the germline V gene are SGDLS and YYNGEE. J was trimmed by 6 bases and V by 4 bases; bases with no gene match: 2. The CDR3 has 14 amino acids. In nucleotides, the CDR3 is TGTGCCAGCAGCTCGGGACTAGCGGGGGATACGCAGTATTTT. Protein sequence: CASSSGLAGDTQYF.

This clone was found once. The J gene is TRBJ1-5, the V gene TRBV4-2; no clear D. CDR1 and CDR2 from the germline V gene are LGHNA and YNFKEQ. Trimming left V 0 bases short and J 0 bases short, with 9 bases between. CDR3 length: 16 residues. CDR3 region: CASSQEAHNSNQPQHF. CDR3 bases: TGTGCCAGCAGCCAAGAGGCTCATAATAGCAATCAGCCCCAGCATTTT.

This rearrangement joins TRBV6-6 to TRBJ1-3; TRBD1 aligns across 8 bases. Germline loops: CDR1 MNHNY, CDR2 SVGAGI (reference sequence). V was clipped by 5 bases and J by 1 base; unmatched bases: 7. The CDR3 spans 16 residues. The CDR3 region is CASSRGTGLSGNTIYF. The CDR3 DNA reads TGTGCCAGCAGTAGAGGGACAGGACTTTCTGGAAACACCATATATTTT.

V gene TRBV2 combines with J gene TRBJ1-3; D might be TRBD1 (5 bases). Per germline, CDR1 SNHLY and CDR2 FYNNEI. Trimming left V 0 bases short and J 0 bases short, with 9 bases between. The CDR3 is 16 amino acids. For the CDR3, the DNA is TGTGCCAGCAGTGAAGCGGGGCCTAACTCTGGAAACACCATATATTTT. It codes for CASSEAGPNSGNTIYF.

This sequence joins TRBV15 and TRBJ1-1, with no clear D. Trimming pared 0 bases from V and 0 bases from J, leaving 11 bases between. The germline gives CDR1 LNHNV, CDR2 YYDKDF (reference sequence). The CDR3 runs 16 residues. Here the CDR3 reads CATSRDLTQMNTEAFF. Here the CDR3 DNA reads TGTGCCACCAGCAGAGATCTGACACAGATGAACACTGAAGCTTTCTTT.

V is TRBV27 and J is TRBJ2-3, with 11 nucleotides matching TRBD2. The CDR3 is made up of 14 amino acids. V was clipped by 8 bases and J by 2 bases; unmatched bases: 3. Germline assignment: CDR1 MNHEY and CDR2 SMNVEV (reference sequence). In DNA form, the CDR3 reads TGTGCCAGCCGTAGCGGGGGGGCCACAGATACGCAGTATTTT. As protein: CASRSGGATDTQYF.

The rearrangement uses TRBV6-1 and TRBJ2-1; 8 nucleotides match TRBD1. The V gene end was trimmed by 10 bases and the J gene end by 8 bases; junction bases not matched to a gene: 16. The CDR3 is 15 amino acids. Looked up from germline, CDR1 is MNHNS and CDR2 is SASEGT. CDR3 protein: CATRTGQGDVDEQFF. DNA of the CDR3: TGTGCCACCAGGACCGGACAGGGTGATGTCGATGAGCAGTTCTTC.

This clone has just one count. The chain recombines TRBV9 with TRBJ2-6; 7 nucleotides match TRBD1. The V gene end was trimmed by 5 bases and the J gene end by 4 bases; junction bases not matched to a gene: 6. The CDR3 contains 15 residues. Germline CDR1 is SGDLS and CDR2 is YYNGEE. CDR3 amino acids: CASRPQGSGANVLTF. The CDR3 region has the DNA TGTGCCAGCAGACCACAGGGGAGCGGGGCCAACGTCCTGACTTTC.

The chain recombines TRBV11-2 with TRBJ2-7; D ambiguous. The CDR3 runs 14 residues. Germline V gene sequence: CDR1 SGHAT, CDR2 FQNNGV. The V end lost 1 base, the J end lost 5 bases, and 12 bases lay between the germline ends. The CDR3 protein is CASSLGYLWDEQYF. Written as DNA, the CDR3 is TGTGCCAGCAGCTTAGGTTATCTATGGGACGAGCAGTACTTC.

CDR3 protein: CASSAQRTGHPYEQYF. DNA for the CDR3: TGTGCCAGCAGCGCCCAACGAACGGGCCATCCCTACGAGCAGTACTTC. The chain combines TRBV9 with TRBJ2-7; D gene unclear. The V end was cut by 3 bases, the J end by 2 bases, with 18 bases between. Per germline, CDR1 SGDLS and CDR2 YYNGEE. This CDR3 region has 16 residues.

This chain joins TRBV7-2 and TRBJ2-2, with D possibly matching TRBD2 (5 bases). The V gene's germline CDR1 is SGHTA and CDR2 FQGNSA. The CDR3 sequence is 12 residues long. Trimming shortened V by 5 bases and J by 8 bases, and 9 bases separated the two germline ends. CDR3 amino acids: CASSGTRGELFF. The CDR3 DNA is TGTGCCAGCAGCGGTACTAGGGGGGAGCTGTTTTTT.

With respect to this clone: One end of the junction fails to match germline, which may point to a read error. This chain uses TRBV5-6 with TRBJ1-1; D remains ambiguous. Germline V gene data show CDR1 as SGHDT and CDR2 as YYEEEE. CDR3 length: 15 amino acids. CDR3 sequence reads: CASSLVRGVNTEAFF. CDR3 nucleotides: TGTGCCAGCAGCTTGGTGCGGGGAGTGAATACTGAAGCTTTCTTT.

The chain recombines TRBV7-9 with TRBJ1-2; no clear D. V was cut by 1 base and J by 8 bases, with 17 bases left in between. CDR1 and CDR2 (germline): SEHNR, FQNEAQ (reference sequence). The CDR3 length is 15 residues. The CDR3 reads CASSLEGSGPGGYTF. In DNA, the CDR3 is TGTGCCAGCAGCTTAGAGGGTTCGGGCCCCGGGGGCTACACCTTC.

The DNA of the CDR3 is TGTGCCATAAGACAGGGCCGCTCTGGAAACACCATATATTTT. Its translation is CAIRQGRSGNTIYF. This chain connects TRBV10-3 to TRBJ1-3; 7 bases agree with TRBD1. The J segment lost 0 bases and the V segment lost 9 bases, leaving 5 bases of the junction unmatched. Germline-derived CDR1 and CDR2 are ENHRY and SYGVKD. This CDR3 spans 14 amino acids.

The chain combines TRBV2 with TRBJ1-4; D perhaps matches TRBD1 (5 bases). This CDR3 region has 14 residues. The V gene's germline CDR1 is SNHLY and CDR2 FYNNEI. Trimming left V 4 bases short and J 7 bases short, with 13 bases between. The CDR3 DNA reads TGTGCCAGCAGTGCAAGGGGTTTAGGTGAAAAACTGTTTTTT. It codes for CASSARGLGEKLFF. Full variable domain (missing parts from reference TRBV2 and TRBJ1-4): EPEVTQTPSHQVTQMGQEVILRCVPISNHLYFYWYRQILGQKVEFLVSFYNNEISEKSEIFDDQFSVERPDGSNFTLKIRSTKLEDSAMYFCASSARGLGEKLFFGSGTQLSVL.

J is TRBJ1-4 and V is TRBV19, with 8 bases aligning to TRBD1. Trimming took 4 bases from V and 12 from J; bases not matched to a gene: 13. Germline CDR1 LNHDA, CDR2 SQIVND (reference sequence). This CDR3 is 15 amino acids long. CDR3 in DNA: TGTGCCAGTAGTACGCAGGGGGCAGGAGGGGAACAACTGTTTTTT. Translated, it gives CASSTQGAGGEQLFF. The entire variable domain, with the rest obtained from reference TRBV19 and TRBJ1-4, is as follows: DGGITQSPKYLFRKEGQNVTLSCEQNLNHDAMYWYRQDPGQGLRLIYYSQIVNDFQKGDIAEGYSVSREKKESFPLTVTSAQKNPTAFYLCASSTQGAGGEQLFFGSGTQLSVL.

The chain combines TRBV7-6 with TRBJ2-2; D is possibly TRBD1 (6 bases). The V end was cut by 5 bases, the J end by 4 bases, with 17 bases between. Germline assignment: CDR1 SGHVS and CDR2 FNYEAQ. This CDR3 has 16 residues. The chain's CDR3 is CASSKEGGSSTGELFF. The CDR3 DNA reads TGTGCCAGCAGCAAGGAAGGGGGATCGAGCACCGGGGAGCTGTTTTTT.

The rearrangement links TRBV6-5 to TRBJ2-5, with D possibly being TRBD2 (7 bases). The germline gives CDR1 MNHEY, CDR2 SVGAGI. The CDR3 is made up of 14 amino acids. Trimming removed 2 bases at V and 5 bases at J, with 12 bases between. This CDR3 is CASSYGGASETQYF. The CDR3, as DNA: TGTGCCAGCAGTTACGGGGGGGCCTCGGAGACCCAGTACTTC.

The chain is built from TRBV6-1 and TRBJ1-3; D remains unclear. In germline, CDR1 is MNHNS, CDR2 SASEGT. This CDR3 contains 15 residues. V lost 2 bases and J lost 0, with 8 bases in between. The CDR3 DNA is TGTGCCAGCAGTGAAAGGCAGCTCTCTGGAAACACCATATATTTT. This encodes CASSERQLSGNTIYF.

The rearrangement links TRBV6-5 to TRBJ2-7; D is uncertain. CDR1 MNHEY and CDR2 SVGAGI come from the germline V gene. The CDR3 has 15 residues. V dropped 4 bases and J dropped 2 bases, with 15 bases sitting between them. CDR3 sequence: CASSFSGGAAYEQYF. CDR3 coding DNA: TGTGCCAGCAGTTTCTCGGGCGGAGCCGCCTACGAGCAGTACTTC.

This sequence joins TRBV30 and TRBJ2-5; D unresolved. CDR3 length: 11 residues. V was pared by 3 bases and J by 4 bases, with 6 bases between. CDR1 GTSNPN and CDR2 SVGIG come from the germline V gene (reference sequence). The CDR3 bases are TGTGCCTGGAGCAGCTTAGAGACCCAGTACTTC. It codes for CAWSSLETQYF.

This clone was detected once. The CDR3 loop reads CASSLMGGTYNEQFF. CDR3 DNA: TGTGCCAGCAGCTTGATGGGGGGGACATACAATGAGCAGTTCTTC. The V gene is TRBV5-4, the J gene TRBJ2-1; the D gene is possibly TRBD2 (7 bases). Germline loops: CDR1 SGHNT, CDR2 YYREEE (reference sequence). Trimming left V 1 base short and J 4 bases short, with 12 bases between. The CDR3 has 15 amino acids.

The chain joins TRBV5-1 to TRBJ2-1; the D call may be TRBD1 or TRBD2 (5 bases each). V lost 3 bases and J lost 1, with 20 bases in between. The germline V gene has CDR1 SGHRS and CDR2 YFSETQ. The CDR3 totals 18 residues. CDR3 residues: CASSWRNKGTRSYNEQFF. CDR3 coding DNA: TGCGCCAGCAGCTGGCGTAATAAAGGGACGAGGTCCTACAATGAGCAGTTCTTC. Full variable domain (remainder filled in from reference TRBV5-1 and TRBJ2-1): KAGVTQTPRYLIKTRGQQVTLSCSPISGHRSVSWYQQTPGQGLQFLFEYFSETQRNKGNFPGRFSGRQFSNSRSEMNVSTLELGDSALYLCASSWRNKGTRSYNEQFFGPGTRLTVL.